This T cell receptor (beta chain) was recovered during a study of Ad26.COV2.S vaccination and SARS-CoV-2 variants. CDR3 length: 19 amino acids. V lost 3 bases, J lost 0 bases, and 11 bases stayed unmatched. CDR1 and CDR2 (germline): KGHSH, LQKENI. The method was immunoSEQ multiplex PCR; TCRdb's version includes in-frame clones alone and lacks a portion of them. The profile shows hundreds of thousands of clones, around 90% of them singletons. Regarding treatment: about 20 received Ad26.COV2.S at low or high dose, single or two shots; a few received placebo; per-sample allocation not given. Specimen acquisition occurred on day 63 following the initial vaccine or placebo injection. This clone was seen once.

This chain connects TRBV18 to TRBJ2-1; 10 positions match TRBD2. This TCR was recovered from a person aged 18 to 59 who received the Ad26.COV2.S COVID-19 vaccine or a placebo. Sequencing used peripheral blood, obtained in a trial of Ad26.COV2.S vaccine versus placebo. The chain's CDR3 is CASSPEGSGRASSYNEQFF. DNA of the CDR3: TGTGCCAGCTCACCGGAAGGCAGCGGGAGGGCCAGCTCCTACAATGAGCAGTTCTTC.